This passage covers 13 T cell receptor beta chains from one sample sequenced in a study of response to subunit inactivated influenza vaccine. TCRdb analysed the RT-PCR reads with MiXCR anew, one entry per CDR3 protein. The sample holds hundreds of thousands of distinct CDR3 sequences, 12% to 15% seen once. This specimen was PBMCs from blood, taken around two weeks before vaccination. The receptors stem from a man aged 50-59 years who received an inactivated influenza vaccine.

The sample holds a few counts of this clonotype. The chain has TRBV10-1 and TRBJ2-3; D could derive from TRBD1 or TRBD2 (6 bases each). There are 15 residues in the CDR3. The V end was cut by 6 bases, the J end by 4 bases, with 17 bases between. Germline V gene data show CDR1 as WNHNN and CDR2 as SYGVQD (reference sequence). DNA of the CDR3: TGCGCCAGCAGCGCGAACGGGGGCGCCGCAGATACGCAGTATTTT. This sequence encodes CASSANGGAADTQYF.

The chain carries TRBV11-2 and TRBJ2-5, with a tentative D call TRBD2 (6 bases). The ends were cut back, 2 bases at V and 2 bases at J, with 18 bases in the middle. Germline-derived CDR1 and CDR2 are SGHAT and FQNNGV. The CDR3 loop spans 17 amino acids. The CDR3: CASSLRRLAIGQETQYF. CDR3 in DNA: TGTGCCAGCAGCTTAAGACGGCTAGCGATTGGGCAAGAGACCCAGTACTTC.

The CDR3 loop reads CASTGTAWEAFF. The CDR3 nucleotides are TGTGCCAGCACTGGGACAGCCTGGGAAGCTTTCTTT. V usage is TRBV2 and J usage is TRBJ1-1; TRBD1 agrees at 7 bases. V gave up 7 bases and J gave up 8 bases; unmatched junction bases: 7. CDR3 length equals 12 residues. Germline V CDR1 and CDR2: SNHLY, FYNNEI.

A few counts support this clonotype. This chain uses TRBV28 with TRBJ2-4; TRBD2 is a possible D gene (5 bases). Germline CDR1 MDHEN, CDR2 SYDVKM. The CDR3 contains 11 residues. Trimming removed 5 bases from V and 10 bases from J, with 9 bases in between. The CDR3 nucleotides read TGTGCCAGCAGTCCTGGACTTATTCAGTACTTC. Amino acids: CASSPGLIQYF.

The V gene is TRBV29-1, the J gene TRBJ2-7, with 10 positions matching TRBD1. The trim removed 6 bases at V and 1 base at J, leaving 6 bases unmatched. The CDR3 totals 14 residues. Germline CDR1 is SQVTM and CDR2 is ANQGSEA. The CDR3 nucleotides are TGCAGCGTAAGAGACAGGGGGCAATCCTACGAGCAGTACTTC. Translating gives CSVRDRGQSYEQYF.

This clonotype was detected a few times. The rearrangement joins TRBV12-3 or TRBV12-4 to TRBJ2-7; 7 bases agree with TRBD1. CDR3 size: 15 residues. Germline trimming cut 5 bases from V and 0 bases from J; bases unmatched to any gene: 7. CDR3 coding DNA: TGTGCCAGCAGTCCCCGTAGGACAGGCTCCTACGAGCAGTACTTC. Protein: CASSPRRTGSYEQYF.

The chain uses TRBV18 and TRBJ2-5, with D hard to call. V was pared by 3 bases and J by 5 bases, with 16 bases between. Germline CDR1 KGHSH, CDR2 LQKENI. The CDR3 has 15 amino acids. Written as DNA, the CDR3 is TGTGCCAGCTCACCCCCAGGAGCAGATGGTGAGACCCAGTACTTC. This encodes CASSPPGADGETQYF.

In this sample, this clonotype turned up a few times. This chain uses TRBV14 with TRBJ2-7; 9 bases match TRBD2. This CDR3 has 15 amino acids. Germline CDR1 and CDR2: SGHDN and FVKESK. The V gene end was trimmed by 4 bases and the J gene end by 3 bases; junction bases not matched to a gene: 7. CDR3 in amino acids: CASSLATSGFYEQYF. Here the CDR3 DNA reads TGTGCCAGCAGCCTAGCGACTAGCGGATTCTACGAGCAGTACTTC.

V and J are TRBV3-1 and TRBJ2-1; D call uncertain. Per the germline V gene, CDR1 is LGHDT and CDR2 is YNNKEL (reference sequence). The ends were cut back, 4 bases at V and 6 bases at J, with 16 bases in the middle. This CDR3 spans 15 amino acids. As DNA, the CDR3 is TGTGCCAGCAGCCCGCGACCCCTTTCCCCCAATGAGCAGTTCTTC. Protein product: CASSPRPLSPNEQFF.

There are a few counts of this clonotype. V gene TRBV4-1 combines with J gene TRBJ2-3; TRBD2 aligns across 8 bases. This CDR3 spans 15 amino acids. The germline V gene encodes CDR1 MGHRA and CDR2 YSYEKL. The V and J ends lost 7 bases and 0 bases, in that order; junction bases with no gene match: 6. The CDR3 region is CASTSGTRSTDTQYF. The CDR3 DNA follows: TGCGCCAGCACCTCGGGGACTAGAAGCACAGATACGCAGTATTTT.

There are a few counts of this clonotype. The rearrangement uses TRBV10-3 and TRBJ1-2, with D uncertain. Germline assignment: CDR1 ENHRY and CDR2 SYGVKD. The CDR3 has 14 residues. The ends were cut back, 0 bases at V and 4 bases at J, with 9 bases in the middle. CDR3 residues: CAISESGRTYGYTF. DNA of the CDR3: TGTGCCATCAGTGAGTCAGGACGGACCTATGGCTACACCTTC.

The chain joins TRBV28 to TRBJ2-5, with TRBD2 identical over 8 bases. CDR1 and CDR2 (germline): MDHEN, SYDVKM. The trim removed 2 bases at V and 1 base at J, leaving 3 bases unmatched. The length of the CDR3 is 15 residues. CDR3 protein: CASSLGSGGQETQYF. CDR3 bases: TGTGCCAGCAGTTTAGGGAGCGGGGGCCAAGAGACCCAGTACTTC.

The chain carries TRBV18 and TRBJ2-6; D is unclear. This CDR3 has 17 amino acids. CDR1 KGHSH and CDR2 LQKENI come from the germline V gene. V was pared by 3 bases and J by 4 bases, with 16 bases between. CDR3 region: CASSPQNRLTGANVLTF. The CDR3 coding sequence is TGTGCCAGCTCACCCCAGAACCGGTTAACCGGGGCCAACGTCCTGACTTTC.